One sample yielded the 7 T cell receptor beta chains listed below, sequenced in a study of blood T cell repertoires in COVID-19. TCRdb's copy holds only in-frame clones and misses some; the assay was immunoSEQ multiplex PCR. This table has roughly 100,000 clones, approximately 92% appearing once. Input material: peripheral blood. Receptors originate from a woman aged 50 to 65 with COVID-19, enrolled during active disease.

The CDR3: CASSYSTIADTQYF. CDR3 DNA sequence: TGTGCCAGCAGTTACTCGACTATCGCAGATACGCAGTATTTT. V and J are TRBV6-5 and TRBJ2-3, with D perhaps TRBD2 (5 bases). CDR1 is MNHEY, CDR2 SVGAGI, per germline. V lost 0 bases and J 4 bases, leaving 8 bases between the germline ends. CDR3 length equals 14 residues.

The chain employs TRBV6-4 and TRBJ1-1, with TRBD1 matching over 7 bases. The CDR3 extends over 13 amino acids. The junction had 4 bases not matched to a gene; V was cut back by 5 bases and J by 4 bases. Germline-derived CDR1 and CDR2 are MRHNA and SNTAGT. The CDR3: CASSTDRATEAFF. DNA of the CDR3: TGTGCCAGCAGTACCGACAGGGCCACTGAAGCTTTCTTT.

The J gene is TRBJ1-4, the V gene TRBV15, with a possible D match to TRBD1 (5 bases). The CDR3 extends over 16 amino acids. CDR1 and CDR2 (germline): LNHNV, YYDKDF (reference sequence). The germline V and J ends were trimmed by 5 bases and 0 bases, with 13 bases remaining between them. The CDR3 DNA sequence: TGTGCCACCAGCGCGGGACGGATCGCAACTAATGAAAAACTGTTTTTT. Translating gives CATSAGRIATNEKLFF.

The chain couples TRBV2 to TRBJ1-2; D may be TRBD1 (5 bases). The V gene lost 3 bases and the J gene lost 5 bases, with 19 bases spanning the gap. Per the germline V gene, CDR1 is SNHLY and CDR2 is FYNNEI. CDR3 length: 16 residues. The CDR3 DNA reads as TGTGCCAGCAGTGACCCCCCAGGGACTTCGGGATATGGCTACACCTTC. It codes for CASSDPPGTSGYGYTF.

V is TRBV6-5 and J is TRBJ1-6, with D perhaps matching TRBD1 (5 bases). The germline gives CDR1 MNHEY, CDR2 SVGAGI. The CDR3 contains 13 residues. V lost 8 bases to trimming and J lost 7 bases, with 12 bases between them. CDR3 amino acids: CASSWDSNSPLHF. For the CDR3, the DNA is TGTGCCAGCTCCTGGGACTCAAATTCACCCCTCCACTTT.

The chain carries TRBV10-2 and TRBJ1-5; D perhaps matches TRBD1 (5 bases). CDR1 and CDR2 (germline): WSHSY, SAAADI. The CDR3 contains 14 residues. V was cut by 5 bases and J by 3 bases, with 11 bases left in between. CDR3 DNA sequence: TGCGCCAGCAGTAGGGGAGGGGACAATCAGCCCCAGCATTTT. Translating it yields CASSRGGDNQPQHF.

The chain employs TRBV13 and TRBJ2-7, with D possibly matching TRBD1 (5 bases). The CDR3 has 14 amino acids. The ends were cut back, 5 bases at V and 7 bases at J, with 18 bases in the middle. CDR1 is PRHDT, CDR2 FYEKMQ, per germline (reference sequence). The chain's CDR3 is CASSRPAGPGEQYF. The CDR3 DNA sequence: TGTGCCAGCAGCCGTCCAGCAGGCCCAGGGGAGCAGTACTTC. The variable domain in full, with the rest retrieved from reference TRBV13 and TRBJ2-7, is AAGVIQSPRHLIKEKRETATLKCYPIPRHDTVYWYQQGPGQDPQFLISFYEKMQSDKGSIPDRFSAQQFSDYHSELNMSSLELGDSALYFCASSRPAGPGEQYFGPGTRLTVT.